These 30 T cell receptor beta chains share one sample of origin, sequenced in a study of cytomegalovirus exposure and HLA in healthy donors. Researchers ran the PCR with 60 Vbeta and 13 Jbeta primers. The data were produced by immunoSEQ multiplex PCR, yet TCRdb's version contains in-frame clones alone and is incomplete. The table includes 150,000 to 200,000 clones, 72% detected once. The source material was PBMCs. These receptors were taken from a human donor in good health.

The gene calls are TRBV7-9 and TRBJ2-3, with 8 bases lining up with TRBD2. The trim removed 5 bases at V and 4 bases at J, leaving 11 bases unmatched. The germline CDR1 and CDR2 sequences are SEHNR and FQNEAQ (reference sequence). CDR3 length equals 16 residues. CDR3 sequence: CASSRRLATLPDTQYF. The CDR3 nucleotides read TGTGCCAGCAGCCGCCGACTAGCGACCCTACCAGATACGCAGTATTTT.

The CDR3 is CASSRSTRHTEAFF. CDR3 DNA sequence: TGTGCCAGCAGTCGGTCCACCCGTCACACTGAAGCTTTCTTT. The chain uses TRBV6-5 and TRBJ1-1, with no clear D. Germline CDR1 reads MNHEY; CDR2 reads SVGAGI. The CDR3 has 14 amino acids. The ends were cut back, 5 bases at V and 3 bases at J, with 13 bases in the middle.

J is TRBJ1-1 and V is TRBV9; D gene ambiguous. The length of the CDR3 is 10 residues. Germline V gene lookup returns CDR1 SGDLS and CDR2 YYNGEE. Trimming took off 7 bases at V and 8 bases at J, with 9 bases between the two ends. The CDR3 DNA follows: TGTGCCAGCGGGAGGGTGGAAGCTTTCTTT. As protein: CASGRVEAFF.

V usage is TRBV19 and J usage is TRBJ2-1; TRBD2 is a possible D gene (5 bases). V dropped 9 bases and J dropped 8 bases, with 23 bases sitting between them. The CDR3 totals 15 residues. Germline V gene data show CDR1 as LNHDA and CDR2 as SQIVND (reference sequence). CDR3 region: CASKQLESPPDEQFF. CDR3 in DNA: TGTGCCAGCAAACAACTAGAATCGCCCCCGGATGAGCAGTTCTTC.

This clone was observed a handful of times. The chain uses TRBV18 and TRBJ2-2, with unresolved D. Germline V gene sequence: CDR1 KGHSH, CDR2 LQKENI. This CDR3 spans 14 amino acids. Deletions cut 3 bases from V and 1 base from J, with 6 bases between. In DNA, the CDR3 is TGTGCCAGCTCACCTAACAAGAACACCGGGGAGCTGTTTTTT. It encodes CASSPNKNTGELFF.

This clone was counted a single time. The chain has TRBV19 and TRBJ1-3, with D uncertain. Trimming left V 8 bases short and J 0 bases short, with 17 bases between. The germline V gene encodes CDR1 LNHDA and CDR2 SQIVND (reference sequence). The CDR3 covers 16 residues. CDR3 DNA: TGTGCCAGTCGGGGTCAGAGAGCATACTCTGGAAACACCATATATTTT. This translates into CASRGQRAYSGNTIYF.

This sequence joins TRBV27 and TRBJ2-7, with D hard to call. V was pared by 4 bases and J by 0 bases, with 7 bases between. The CDR3 sequence is 13 residues long. Germline V gene lookup returns CDR1 MNHEY and CDR2 SMNVEV (reference sequence). CDR3 DNA: TGTGCCAGCAGTTCCCAACTCTCCTACGAGCAGTACTTC. This gives the protein CASSSQLSYEQYF.

This sequence joins TRBV5-1 and TRBJ1-6; 8 bases line up with TRBD1. After removal of 4 bases from V and 5 bases from J, the junction contained 2 bases not matched to a gene. This CDR3 comprises 14 residues. Germline V gene sequence: CDR1 SGHRS, CDR2 YFSETQ. This CDR3 reads CASSRDRNNSPLHF. The CDR3, as DNA: TGCGCCAGCAGCCGGGACAGGAATAATTCACCCCTCCACTTT.

The chain carries TRBV9 and TRBJ1-1; D uncertain. This CDR3 is built from 14 residues. Germline V gene sequence: CDR1 SGDLS, CDR2 YYNGEE. V lost 0 bases, J lost 5 bases, and 11 bases lay in between. The CDR3 reads CASSVVPGGTEAFF. CDR3 DNA: TGTGCCAGCAGCGTAGTTCCAGGTGGGACTGAAGCTTTCTTT.

The rearrangement links TRBV5-8 to TRBJ2-1; D is ambiguous. The CDR3 extends over 13 amino acids. Germline CDR1 and CDR2: SGHTS and YDEGEE. V lost 0 bases and J 7 bases, leaving 8 bases between the germline ends. The chain's CDR3 is CASSLAGKNEQFF. In DNA, the CDR3 is TGTGCCAGCAGCTTGGCCGGTAAGAATGAGCAGTTCTTC.

The V call is TRBV2, the J call TRBJ2-5; 7 bases line up with TRBD1. The J call may be in error: the DNA end matches TRBJ2-7 better. Germline V gives CDR1 SNHLY, CDR2 FYNNEI. This CDR3 contains 14 residues. The CDR3 sequence: CASTGQAQSYEQYF. For the CDR3, the DNA is TGTGCCAGCACCGGACAGGCCCAATCCTACGAGCAGTACTTC.

V usage is TRBV6-1 and J usage is TRBJ2-7; TRBD1 agrees at 10 bases. The CDR3 has 14 amino acids. The ends lost 1 base at V and 3 bases at J; junction bases unmatched: 0. The germline V gene encodes CDR1 MNHNS and CDR2 SASEGT. In DNA, the CDR3 is TGTGCCAGCAGTGAAGGGGACAGGGGCTACGAGCAGTACTTC. Translation: CASSEGDRGYEQYF.

The J gene is TRBJ1-2, the V gene TRBV7-2, with 7 positions matching TRBD1. With 4 bases clipped from V and 3 bases from J, the junction kept 11 bases outside the gene matches. The CDR3 contains 16 residues. Germline values: CDR1 SGHTA, CDR2 FQGNSA. CDR3 DNA sequence: TGTGCCAGCAGCTCCTATTATATCGACAGGGACTATGGCTACACCTTC. Protein sequence: CASSSYYIDRDYGYTF.

This clone was detected a few times. The chain is built from TRBV11-1 and TRBJ1-1; 8 bases are a match to TRBD1. V shed 5 bases, J shed 3 bases, and the junction held 5 bases outside the gene matches. Germline lookup yields CDR1 SGHAT and CDR2 FQDESV (reference sequence). The CDR3 loop spans 14 amino acids. Here the CDR3 DNA reads TGTGCCAGCAGCCCAAGACAGGGGCACACTGAAGCTTTCTTT. Protein sequence: CASSPRQGHTEAFF.

DNA for the CDR3: TGTGCCAGCACCACCCTGAGGGGAGGGCTTTACGAGCAGTACTTC. Amino acid sequence: CASTTLRGGLYEQYF. The rearrangement joins TRBV6-5 to TRBJ2-7; 7 bases agree with TRBD2. J lost 4 bases, V lost 7 bases, and 13 bases had no gene match. The CDR3 is made up of 15 amino acids. Germline lookup yields CDR1 MNHEY and CDR2 SVGAGI.

To note about this clone: The junction shows a germline mismatch at one end, possibly a read error. The rearrangement joins TRBV2 to TRBJ1-6, with D possibly being TRBD1 (5 bases). Germline CDR1 and CDR2: SNHLY and FYNNEI. The CDR3 totals 15 residues. The CDR3 loop reads CASSEQGNSNPPLHF. The CDR3, as DNA: TGTGCCAGCAGTGAACAGGGTAACAGTAATCCACCCCTCCACTTT.

The CDR3 here is CAFWDRGANEKLFF. The CDR3 DNA follows: TGTGCCTTTTGGGACAGGGGAGCTAATGAAAAACTGTTTTTT. The chain carries TRBV30 and TRBJ1-4, with 10 bases fitting TRBD1. The CDR3 loop spans 14 amino acids. V dropped 7 bases and J dropped 3; count of bases not matched to a gene: 5. Germline V gene lookup returns CDR1 GTSNPN and CDR2 SVGIG (reference sequence). Together with reference TRBV30 and TRBJ1-4, the CDR3 gives the full variable domain: SQTIHQWPATLVQPVGSPLSLECTVEGTSNPNLYWYRQAAGRGLQLLFYSVGIGQISSEVPQNLSASRPQDRQFILSSKKLLLSDSGFYLCAFWDRGANEKLFFGSGTQLSVL.

The chain is built from TRBV6-5 and TRBJ1-1, with TRBD1 identical over 7 bases. Trimming removed 6 bases from V and 0 bases from J; junction bases left unmatched: 7. The CDR3 totals 15 residues. The germline V gene has CDR1 MNHEY and CDR2 SVGAGI. The CDR3 sequence is CASSPDRPLNTEAFF. DNA of the CDR3: TGTGCCAGCAGCCCGGACAGGCCCTTGAACACTGAAGCTTTCTTT.

The chain links TRBV5-1 to TRBJ2-1; 12 nucleotides line up with TRBD2. The V segment lost 2 bases and the J segment 0 bases; nucleotides outside the gene matches: 9. Germline CDR1 and CDR2: SGHRS and YFSETQ. This CDR3 region has 19 residues. The CDR3 here is CASSLRTSGGSSSYNEQFF. The CDR3 DNA is TGCGCCAGCAGCTTACGTACTAGCGGGGGGTCGAGCTCCTACAATGAGCAGTTCTTC.

The chain links TRBV7-8 to TRBJ2-1, with D perhaps matching TRBD2 (6 bases). The CDR3 length is 14 residues. CDR1 and CDR2 (germline): SGHVS, FQNEAQ. Trimming left V 2 bases short and J 2 bases short, with 7 bases between. This CDR3 is CASSLLATYNEQFF. In DNA, the CDR3 is TGTGCCAGCAGCTTACTAGCGACCTACAATGAGCAGTTCTTC.

The chain couples TRBV6-1 to TRBJ2-3; D possibly corresponds to TRBD2 (6 bases). Germline V lookup: CDR1 MNHNS, CDR2 SASEGT. Trimming removed 6 bases from V and 0 bases from J, with 13 bases in between. The CDR3 has 15 amino acids. The DNA for the CDR3 is TGTGCCAGCAGCCGTAGCGGTACTAGCACAGATACGCAGTATTTT. This translates into CASSRSGTSTDTQYF.

A single count supports this clone. The chain couples TRBV9 to TRBJ2-5; no definite D call. CDR1 SGDLS and CDR2 YYNGEE come from the germline V gene. Trimming pared 4 bases from V and 1 base from J, leaving 5 bases between. The CDR3 length is 12 residues. CDR3 sequence: CASSSSQETQYF. CDR3 nucleotides: TGTGCCAGCAGCTCCAGCCAAGAGACCCAGTACTTC.

This chain links TRBV6-4 with TRBJ1-3; 11 nucleotides align to TRBD1. The J segment lost 4 bases and the V segment lost 6 bases, leaving 8 bases of the junction unmatched. This CDR3 comprises 16 residues. The V gene's germline CDR1 is MRHNA and CDR2 SNTAGT. In DNA, the CDR3 is TGTGCCAGCAGGCGAACCGGGACAGGGGGAGGAAACACCATATATTTT. This codes for CASRRTGTGGGNTIYF.

The chain employs TRBV11-2 and TRBJ1-3; D gene uncertain. The CDR3 spans 14 residues. Germline V gene lookup returns CDR1 SGHAT and CDR2 FQNNGV. V shed 1 base and J shed 0 bases, with 4 bases lying between them. CDR3 region: CASSLVSSGNTIYF. The CDR3 coding sequence is TGTGCCAGCAGCTTAGTCAGCTCTGGAAACACCATATATTTT.

V gene TRBV7-2 combines with J gene TRBJ2-7; 9 bases are a match to TRBD1. The CDR3 consists of 16 residues. Germline CDR1 reads SGHTA; CDR2 reads FQGNSA. Unmatched junction bases numbered 11, after V lost 4 bases and J lost 4 bases. This CDR3 is CASSSNLGQGIYEQYF. In nucleotides, the CDR3 is TGTGCCAGCAGCTCTAACTTGGGACAGGGAATTTACGAGCAGTACTTC.

This clone was seen only a few times. The chain combines TRBV2 with TRBJ1-1; possibly TRBD1 for D (6 bases). The CDR3 spans 13 residues. Germline V gives CDR1 SNHLY, CDR2 FYNNEI. V was pared by 2 bases and J by 3 bases, with 7 bases between. CDR3 sequence (DNA): TGTGCCAGCAGTGAAAACAGGGACACTGAAGCTTTCTTT. It encodes CASSENRDTEAFF.

The J gene is TRBJ1-1, the V gene TRBV7-9, with 11 nucleotides matching TRBD1. V dropped 6 bases and J dropped 4; count of bases not matched to a gene: 4. Germline CDR1 reads SEHNR; CDR2 reads FQNEAQ (reference sequence). The CDR3 loop spans 14 amino acids. Here the CDR3 reads CASRDRGPGTEAFF. In DNA, the CDR3 is TGTGCCAGCAGGGACAGGGGGCCAGGCACTGAAGCTTTCTTT.

The chain carries TRBV2 and TRBJ1-3; D is perhaps TRBD1 (5 bases). The V and J ends lost 0 bases and 8 bases respectively, with 14 bases between them. Germline V CDR1 and CDR2: SNHLY, FYNNEI. There are 15 residues in the CDR3. DNA for the CDR3: TGTGCCAGCAGTGAAGCTCGGCAGGGAGGGGACACCATATATTTT. Encoded protein: CASSEARQGGDTIYF.

The V and J genes are TRBV9 and TRBJ2-1, with 8 positions matching TRBD2. The ends lost 1 base at V and 4 bases at J; junction bases unmatched: 4. The CDR3 is made up of 15 amino acids. CDR1 is SGDLS and CDR2 is YYNGEE in the germline V gene. The CDR3 sequence: CASSVSGGNYNEQFF. CDR3 DNA sequence: TGTGCCAGCAGCGTAAGCGGGGGAAATTACAATGAGCAGTTCTTC. Using reference TRBV9 and TRBJ2-1 for the parts outside the CDR3, the full variable domain is DSGVTQTPKHLITATGQRVTLRCSPRSGDLSVYWYQQSLDQGLQFLIQYYNGEERAKGNILERFSAQQFPDLHSELNLSSLELGDSALYFCASSVSGGNYNEQFFGPGTRLTVL.

The chain has TRBV7-2 and TRBJ2-7; 11 nucleotides match TRBD1. Germline values: CDR1 SGHTA, CDR2 FQGNSA. Trimming cost V 3 bases and J 5 bases; bases outside gene matches: 6. This CDR3 is 15 amino acids long. In nucleotides, the CDR3 is TGTGCCAGCAGCTTTGGACAGGGGGCGCTTGACGAGCAGTACTTC. Protein sequence: CASSFGQGALDEQYF.